This TCR beta chain was captured in a study of Ad26.COV2.S vaccination and SARS-CoV-2 variants (dated by TCRdb to about 2021). As for the study more broadly: Vaccine-arm donors were drawn from COV1001, a multicentre, randomized, double-blind, placebo-controlled phase I-IIa trial of Ad26.COV2.S in healthy adults. Ad26.COV2.S was given intramuscularly at 5x10^10 or 1x10^11 viral particles, as a single shot or as two shots 56 days apart. Sequencing of the TCRbeta repertoire served to evaluate the specificity and breadth of SARS-CoV-2-reactive T cell receptors following Ad26.COV2.S vaccination. Blinding of investigators to trial group allocation was maintained during experiments and outcome assessment. The TCR-sequenced set comprised approximately 30 samples: about 19 Ad26.COV2.S vaccine recipients, 5 placebo recipients and 8 SARS-CoV-2 convalescent individuals. Trial participants were randomized into five groups of five: low-dose or high-dose Ad26.COV2.S given once or twice, or placebo on both occasions.

The treatment or condition label on this specimen signifies: 15 to 20 received Ad26.COV2.S at low or high dose, single or two shots; several received placebo; per-sample allocation not given. For vaccine and placebo recipients, repertoires were sequenced using samples collected on day 63 after the first injection. Between 29 July and 7 August 2020, Cohort 1b enrolled about two dozen adults aged 18-55 years at one site in Boston, USA. Ad26.COV2.S was a replication-incompetent adenovirus type 26 vector expressing a prefusion-stabilized SARS-CoV-2 spike protein from the original Wuhan strain. Notes on this clone: Its cognate antigen has yet to be identified. No base qualities exist here, and no much larger clone lies one base off it.

Summary of the overall study and its limitations: Vaccine and placebo recipients had comparable non-spike TCR breadth, which fits with the vaccine containing only spike. The study was not powered for comparison of responses between vaccine doses or regimens. The authors noted that total T cell responses may have been underestimated by the TCR breadth and depth analyses. Substantial breadth of spike-specific CD8+ and CD4+ T cell responses was reported after vaccination. Compared with placebo recipients, Ad26.COV2.S recipients showed higher spike-specific TCR breadth (P = 0.0014).

The immunoSEQ Assay was the method used to sequence TCRbeta CDR3 regions. After extraction, genomic DNA underwent amplification by bias-controlled multiplex PCR, followed by high-throughput sequencing. The original pipeline was this. To quantify the absolute abundance of every unique TCRbeta CDR3 region, sequences were collapsed and filtered. T cell fraction was estimated by normalization of TCRbeta template counts to usable DNA, with usable DNA being measured through amplification of reference genes present in all nucleated cells. Repertoire TCRs were annotated as SARS-CoV-2-specific by exact matching of V gene, CDR3 amino acid sequence and J gene to a known reactive TCR set. The reference SARS-CoV-2 TCR set came from MIRA and was filtered for enrichment in COVID-19-positive ImmuneCODE repertoires, removing public or cross-reactive TCRs. Using the MIRA antigens, annotated TCRs were further analysed by specific ORF or by position within an ORF. Breadth was defined as annotated unique rearrangements over total unique productive rearrangements; depth was the summed frequency of those rearrangements. TCR breadth was compared between groups using two-sided Wilcoxon rank-sum tests. TCRdb re-hosts the immuneACCESS table, in-frame sequences only. Its copies lack some clones; in the studies checked, an unresolved V gene accounts for under half of them, and the cause for the rest is not known. That table gives V, J and clone size, and the DNA gave D and trimming. The sample table shows 510,000 or so clones, and 87% are seen once. In total, the top ten clones hold 9.5% to 15% of the sample.

The CDR3, cysteine through phenylalanine, is 17 amino acids long. The kept DNA is CDR3 alone, 51 bases in frame from the first base. CDR1 and CDR2, per the germline V gene, are SGHRS and YFSETQ. The trim is 0 bases for V and 8 bases for J, with a gap of 18 bases between the germline ends. This sequence originates from a person aged 18 to 65 who received the Ad26.COV2.S COVID-19 vaccine or a placebo. The specimen was peripheral blood, collected in a trial of Ad26.COV2.S vaccine versus placebo. The chain uses TRBV5-1 and TRBJ1-6, with TRBD1 as a weak D call on 6 bases. The DNA reads as follows: TGCGCCAGCAGCTTGGCCCAACCGGGGGCCCTTGATTCACCCCTCCACTTT. Translated, it reads CASSLAQPGALDSPLHF.